Listed below are T cell receptor beta chains from one sample, sequenced in a study of blood T cell repertoires in COVID-19. Only in-frame clones appear in the TCRdb table, and some are missing; sequencing was by immunoSEQ multiplex PCR. This sample carries 120,000 to 150,000 clones, approximately 85% of them seen once, and the ten largest clones take 2.6%. The sequencing sample was made of peripheral blood. The receptors originated from a human donor with acute or convalescent COVID-19. The donor label of this sample is uncertain. CDR3s include the opening cysteine and the closing phenylalanine or tryptophan. The order of the fields is CDR3 DNA, CDR3 protein, V gene, CDR3 length, D gene, clone size, J gene. D genes are given only for firm matches. Expanded clones are given a class, and other clones once, few, many or no size at all.

TGCAGCGTCACCGACAGGACAGGGGGAGGCTACACCTTC | CSVTDRTGGGYTF | TRBV29-1 | 13 | TRBD1 | . | TRBJ1-2
TGCGCCAGCAACCCGGGACAGGGGGCGAGAAGCACTGAAGCTTTCTTT | CASNPGQGARSTEAFF | TRBV5-1 | 16 | TRBD1 | . | TRBJ1-1
TGTGCCAGCAGTCCGGGACAGTTCGATCAGCCCCAGCATTTT | CASSPGQFDQPQHF | TRBV28 | 14 | TRBD1 | . | TRBJ1-5
TGTGCCAGCAGTTACTCGGTAGATCAGCCCCAGCATTTT | CASSYSVDQPQHF | TRBV6-5 | 13 | . | . | TRBJ1-5
TGTGCCAGCAGCTTACAGGGAGGAAGCTCCTACGAGCAGTACTTC | CASSLQGGSSYEQYF | TRBV7-9 | 15 | . | . | TRBJ2-7
TGTGCCAGCAGTGACTCGAGTAGCACAGATACGCAGTATTTT | CASSDSSSTDTQYF | TRBV6-4 | 14 | . | once | TRBJ2-3
TGTGCCAGCAGTAAGAATGGACAGGGGTACGAGCAGTACTTC | CASSKNGQGYEQYF | TRBV6-5 | 14 | TRBD1 | . | TRBJ2-7
TGTGCCAGCAGCCAAGATCAACTAGGAAGAGATACGCAGTATTTT | CASSQDQLGRDTQYF | TRBV3-1/TRBV3-2 | 15 | . | once | TRBJ2-3
TGTGCCAGCAGCTTACGATCGCAGGGAACCGGGGAGCTGTTTTTT | CASSLRSQGTGELFF | TRBV7-3 | 15 | . | . | TRBJ2-2
TGTGCCAGCAGCTTAGTAAGCCTCGCCAGGGTAGATTCACCCCTCCACTTT | CASSLVSLARVDSPLHF | TRBV7-2 | 17 | . | . | TRBJ1-6
TGTGCCAGTGAAGGGGCAGTGAACACCGGGGAGCTGTTTTTT | CASEGAVNTGELFF | TRBV19 | 14 | . | . | TRBJ2-2
TGTGCCAGCAGCTTAACAGCAGGGTATTCCCAAGAGACCCAGTACTTC | CASSLTAGYSQETQYF | TRBV7-9 | 16 | . | . | TRBJ2-5
TGTGCCACCAGTGATTTAGGCGGGAGGGACTCGGAGCAGTTCTTC | CATSDLGGRDSEQFF | TRBV24-1 | 15 | TRBD2 | . | TRBJ2-1
TGTGCCTGTGTGGGTAGCGGGGGGGCCGACGGAGAGACCCAGTACTTC | CACVGSGGADGETQYF | TRBV30 | 16 | TRBD2 | . | TRBJ2-5
TGTGCCAGTAGGACGGGACAGGGAGGGCGGGCTTTCTTT | CASRTGQGGRAFF | TRBV19 | 13 | TRBD1 | . | TRBJ1-1
TGTGCCAGAAGCCCACTCAGGGGCAATCAGCCCCAGCATTTT | CARSPLRGNQPQHF | TRBV7-5 | 14 | . | . | TRBJ1-5
TGCAGCGTTGTATACAGGGGGCCCCCAGATACGCAGTATTTT | CSVVYRGPPDTQYF | TRBV29-1 | 14 | TRBD1 | . | TRBJ2-3
TGTGCCATCAGTCGCGTCCTAGCGGGAGCTTACAATGAGCAGTTCTTC | CAISRVLAGAYNEQFF | TRBV10-3 | 16 | TRBD2 | . | TRBJ2-1
TGTGCCAGCAGCTGGGACAGGGTTAATTCACCCCTCCACTTT | CASSWDRVNSPLHF | TRBV5-6 | 14 | TRBD1 | . | TRBJ1-6
TGTGCCAGCAGCTTCGACAGGGTCGGTGGAAACACCATATATTTT | CASSFDRVGGNTIYF | TRBV7-2 | 15 | TRBD1 | . | TRBJ1-3
TGTGCCAGCTCACCGGGACAGGAGAGGGTGCATGGCTACACCTTC | CASSPGQERVHGYTF | TRBV18 | 15 | TRBD1 | . | TRBJ1-2
TGTGCCAGCAGCTTAGCGCGTTACGTTAGCAGTGAAGCTTTCTTT | CASSLARYVSSEAFF | TRBV7-9 | 15 | . | . | TRBJ1-1
TGTGCCAGCAGCCTCCTTGAAGGGGCCTACAATGAGCAGTTCTTC | CASSLLEGAYNEQFF | TRBV13 | 15 | . | . | TRBJ2-1
TGTGCCAGCAGCTTAGAATGGGGGGGAAATTCACCCCTCCACTTT | CASSLEWGGNSPLHF | TRBV7-2 | 15 | . | . | TRBJ1-6
TGTGCCAGCAGCTGGACTAGCGAATACTCCTACGAGCAGTACTTC | CASSWTSEYSYEQYF | TRBV7-2 | 15 | TRBD2 | once | TRBJ2-7
TGTGCCAGTACCGACAGGGGCAGTAGCAATCAGCCCCAGCATTTT | CASTDRGSSNQPQHF | TRBV19 | 15 | TRBD1 | . | TRBJ1-5